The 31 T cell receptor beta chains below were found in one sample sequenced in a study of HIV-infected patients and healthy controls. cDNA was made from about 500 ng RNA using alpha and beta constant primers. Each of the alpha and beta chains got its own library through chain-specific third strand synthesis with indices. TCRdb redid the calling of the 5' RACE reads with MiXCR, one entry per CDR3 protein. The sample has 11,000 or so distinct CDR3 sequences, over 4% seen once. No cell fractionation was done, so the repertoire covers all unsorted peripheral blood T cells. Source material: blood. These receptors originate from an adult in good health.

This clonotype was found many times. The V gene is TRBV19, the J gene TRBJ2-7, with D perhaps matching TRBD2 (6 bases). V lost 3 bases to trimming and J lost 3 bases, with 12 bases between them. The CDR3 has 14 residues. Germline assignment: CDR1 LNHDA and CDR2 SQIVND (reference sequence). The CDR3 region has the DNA TGTGCCAGTAGTATTAAGCCGGGACTCTACGAGCAGTACTTC. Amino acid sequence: CASSIKPGLYEQYF.

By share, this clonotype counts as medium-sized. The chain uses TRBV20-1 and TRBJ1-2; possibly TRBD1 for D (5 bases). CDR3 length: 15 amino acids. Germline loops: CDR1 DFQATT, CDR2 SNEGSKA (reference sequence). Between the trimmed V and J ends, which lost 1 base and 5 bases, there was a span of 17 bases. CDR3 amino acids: CSARVSESRQYGYTF. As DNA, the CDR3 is TGCAGTGCTAGAGTCTCAGAGAGCCGACAGTATGGCTACACCTTC.

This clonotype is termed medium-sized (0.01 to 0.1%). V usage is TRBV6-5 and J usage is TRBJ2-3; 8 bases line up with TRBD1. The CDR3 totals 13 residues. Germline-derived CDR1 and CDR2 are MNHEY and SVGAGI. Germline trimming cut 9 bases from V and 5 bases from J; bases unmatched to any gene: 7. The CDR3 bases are TGTGCCAGTAGGACAGGGCTTGGAGATACGCAGTATTTT. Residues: CASRTGLGDTQYF.

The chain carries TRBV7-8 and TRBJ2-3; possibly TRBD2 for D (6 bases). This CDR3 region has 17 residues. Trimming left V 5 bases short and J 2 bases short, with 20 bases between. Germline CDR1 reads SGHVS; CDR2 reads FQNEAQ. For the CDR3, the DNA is TGTGCCAGCAGCCCGAGACGGGGGACCCTCACCACAGATACGCAGTATTTT. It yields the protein CASSPRRGTLTTDTQYF. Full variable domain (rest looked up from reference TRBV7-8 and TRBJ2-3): GAGVSQSPRYKVAKRGQDVALRCDPISGHVSLFWYQQALGQGPEFLTYFQNEAQLDKSGLPSDRFFAERPEGSVSTLKIQRTQQEDSAVYLCASSPRRGTLTTDTQYFGPGTRLTVL.

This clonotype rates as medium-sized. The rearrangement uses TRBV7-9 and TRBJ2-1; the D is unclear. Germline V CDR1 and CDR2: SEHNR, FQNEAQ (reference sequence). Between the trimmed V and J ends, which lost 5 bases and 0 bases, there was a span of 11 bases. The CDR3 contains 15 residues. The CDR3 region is CASSLSASSYNEQFF. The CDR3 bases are TGTGCCAGCAGCCTCAGCGCGAGCTCCTACAATGAGCAGTTCTTC.

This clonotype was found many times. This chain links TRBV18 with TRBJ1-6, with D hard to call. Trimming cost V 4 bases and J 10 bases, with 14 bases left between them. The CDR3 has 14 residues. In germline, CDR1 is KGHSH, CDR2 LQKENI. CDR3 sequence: CASSRSGERSPLHF. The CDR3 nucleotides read TGTGCCAGCTCACGATCTGGGGAACGATCACCCCTCCACTTT.

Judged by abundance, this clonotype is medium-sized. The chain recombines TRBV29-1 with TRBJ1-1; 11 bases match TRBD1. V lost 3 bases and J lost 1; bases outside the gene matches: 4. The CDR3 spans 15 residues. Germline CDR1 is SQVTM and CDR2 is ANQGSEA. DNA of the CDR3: TGCAGCGTTGATCGGACAGGGGGCAAGAACACTGAAGCTTTCTTT. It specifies CSVDRTGGKNTEAFF.

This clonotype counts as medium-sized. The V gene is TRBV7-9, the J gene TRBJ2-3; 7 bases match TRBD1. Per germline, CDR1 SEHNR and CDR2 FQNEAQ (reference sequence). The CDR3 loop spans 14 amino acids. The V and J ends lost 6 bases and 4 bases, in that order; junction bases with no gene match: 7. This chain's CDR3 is CASSLTGASDTQYF. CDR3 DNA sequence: TGTGCCAGCAGTTTAACAGGGGCGTCAGATACGCAGTATTTT. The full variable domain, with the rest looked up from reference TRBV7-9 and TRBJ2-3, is DTGVSQNPRHKITKRGQNVTFRCDPISEHNRLYWYRQTLGQGPEFLTYFQNEAQLEKSRLLSDRFSAERPKGSFSTLEIQRTEQGDSAMYLCASSLTGASDTQYFGPGTRLTVL.

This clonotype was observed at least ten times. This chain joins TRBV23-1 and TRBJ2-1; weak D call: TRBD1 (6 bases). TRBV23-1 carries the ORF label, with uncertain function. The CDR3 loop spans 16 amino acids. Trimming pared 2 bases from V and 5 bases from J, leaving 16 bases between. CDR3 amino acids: CASSQLLGTPNNEQFF. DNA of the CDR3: TGCGCCAGCAGTCAACTTCTCGGGACACCCAACAATGAGCAGTTCTTC.

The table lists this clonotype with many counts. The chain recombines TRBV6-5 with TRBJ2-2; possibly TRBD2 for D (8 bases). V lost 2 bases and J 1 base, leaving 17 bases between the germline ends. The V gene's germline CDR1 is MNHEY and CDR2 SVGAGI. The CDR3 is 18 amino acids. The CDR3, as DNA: TGTGCCAGCAGTTACCCGGGAGGGGGCGTTTGGAACACCGGGGAGCTGTTTTTT. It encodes CASSYPGGGVWNTGELFF.

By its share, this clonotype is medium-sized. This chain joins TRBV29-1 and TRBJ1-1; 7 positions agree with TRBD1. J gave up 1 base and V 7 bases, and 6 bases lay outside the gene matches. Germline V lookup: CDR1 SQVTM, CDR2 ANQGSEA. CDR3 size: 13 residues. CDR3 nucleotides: TGCAGCGCTAGAGACAGGGAGAACACTGAAGCTTTCTTT. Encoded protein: CSARDRENTEAFF.

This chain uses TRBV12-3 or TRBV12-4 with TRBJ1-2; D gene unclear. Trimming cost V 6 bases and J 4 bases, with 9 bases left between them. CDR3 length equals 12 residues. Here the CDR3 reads CASRTTAYGYTF. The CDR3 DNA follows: TGTGCCAGCAGAACAACGGCCTATGGCTACACCTTC.

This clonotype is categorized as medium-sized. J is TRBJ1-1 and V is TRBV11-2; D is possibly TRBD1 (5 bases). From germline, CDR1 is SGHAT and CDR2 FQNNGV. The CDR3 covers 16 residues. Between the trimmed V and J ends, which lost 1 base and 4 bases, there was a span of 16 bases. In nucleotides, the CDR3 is TGTGCCAGCAGCTTAGTACAGGACTGGGTGGGCACTGAAGCTTTCTTT. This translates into CASSLVQDWVGTEAFF.

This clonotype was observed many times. CDR3 coding DNA: TGTGCCACTACGACAGGGACTCCCTTCGGCTACACCTTC. Translating it yields CATTTGTPFGYTF. The chain employs TRBV19 and TRBJ1-2, with 7 bases identical to TRBD1. V lost 10 bases and J lost 8; bases outside the gene matches: 13. This CDR3 is built from 13 residues. Germline V CDR1 and CDR2: LNHDA, SQIVND (reference sequence).

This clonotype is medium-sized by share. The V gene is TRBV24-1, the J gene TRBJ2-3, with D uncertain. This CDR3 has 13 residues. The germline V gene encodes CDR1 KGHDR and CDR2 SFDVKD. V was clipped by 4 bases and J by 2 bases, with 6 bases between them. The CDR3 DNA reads TGTGCCACCAGTGAAGGAGTCACAGATACGCAGTATTTT. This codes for CATSEGVTDTQYF.

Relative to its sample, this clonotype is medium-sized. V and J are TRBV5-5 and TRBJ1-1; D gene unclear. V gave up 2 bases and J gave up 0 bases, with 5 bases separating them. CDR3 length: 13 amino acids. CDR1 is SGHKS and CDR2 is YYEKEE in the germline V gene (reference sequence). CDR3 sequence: CASSLGLNTEAFF. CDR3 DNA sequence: TGTGCCAGCAGCTTAGGGTTGAACACTGAAGCTTTCTTT.

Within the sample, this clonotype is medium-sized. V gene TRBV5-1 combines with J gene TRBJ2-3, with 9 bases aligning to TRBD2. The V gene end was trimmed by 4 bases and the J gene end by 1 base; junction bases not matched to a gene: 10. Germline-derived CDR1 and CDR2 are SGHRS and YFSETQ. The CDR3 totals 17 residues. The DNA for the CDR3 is TGCGCCAGCAGCCTATCGACTAGCGGCCATCGCACAGATACGCAGTATTTT. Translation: CASSLSTSGHRTDTQYF.

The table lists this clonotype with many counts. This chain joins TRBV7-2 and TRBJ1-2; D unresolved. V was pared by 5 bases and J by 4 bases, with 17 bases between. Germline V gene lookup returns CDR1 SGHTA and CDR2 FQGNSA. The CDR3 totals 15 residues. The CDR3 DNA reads TGTGCCAGCAGCGAAGGTTCCATCGGACTCTATGGCTACACCTTC. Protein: CASSEGSIGLYGYTF.

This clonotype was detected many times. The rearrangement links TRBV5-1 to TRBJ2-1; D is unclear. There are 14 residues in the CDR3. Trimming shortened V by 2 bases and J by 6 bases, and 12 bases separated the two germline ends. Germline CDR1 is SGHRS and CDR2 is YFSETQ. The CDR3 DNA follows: TGCGCCAGCAGCTTTGGTTACAGTCCCAATGAGCAGTTCTTC. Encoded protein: CASSFGYSPNEQFF.

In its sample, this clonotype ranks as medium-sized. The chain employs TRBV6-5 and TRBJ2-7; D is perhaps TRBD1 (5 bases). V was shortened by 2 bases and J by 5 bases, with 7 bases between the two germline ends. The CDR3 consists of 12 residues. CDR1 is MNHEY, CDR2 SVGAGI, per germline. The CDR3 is CASSYRGNEQYF. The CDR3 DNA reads TGTGCCAGCAGTTACAGGGGCAACGAGCAGTACTTC.

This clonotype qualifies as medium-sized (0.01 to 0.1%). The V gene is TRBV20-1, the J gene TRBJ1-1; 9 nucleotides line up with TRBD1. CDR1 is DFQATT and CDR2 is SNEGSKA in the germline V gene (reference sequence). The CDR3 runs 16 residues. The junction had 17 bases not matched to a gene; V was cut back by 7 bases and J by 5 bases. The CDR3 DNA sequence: TGCAGTGTCCCAGACAGGGGGGCAAAGAGCGCTACTGAAGCTTTCTTT. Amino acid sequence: CSVPDRGAKSATEAFF.

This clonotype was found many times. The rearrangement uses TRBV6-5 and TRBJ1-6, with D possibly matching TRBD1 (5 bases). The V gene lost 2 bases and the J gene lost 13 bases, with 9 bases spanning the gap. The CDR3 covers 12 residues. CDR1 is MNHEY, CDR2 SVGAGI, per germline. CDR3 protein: CASSYGRGPLHF. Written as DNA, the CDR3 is TGTGCCAGCAGTTACGGAAGGGGCCCCCTCCACTTT.

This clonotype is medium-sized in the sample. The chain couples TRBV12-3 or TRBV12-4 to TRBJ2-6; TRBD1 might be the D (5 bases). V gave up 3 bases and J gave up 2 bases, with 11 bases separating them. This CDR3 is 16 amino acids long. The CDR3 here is CASSFDRTPGANVLTF. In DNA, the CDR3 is TGTGCCAGCAGTTTCGACAGAACCCCTGGGGCCAACGTCCTGACTTTC.

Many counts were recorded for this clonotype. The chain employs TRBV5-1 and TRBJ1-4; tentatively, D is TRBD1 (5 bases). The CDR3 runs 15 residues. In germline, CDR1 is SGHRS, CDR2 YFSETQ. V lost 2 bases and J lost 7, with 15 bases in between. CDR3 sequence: CASSFTGMGLEKLFF. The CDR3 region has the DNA TGCGCCAGCAGCTTCACGGGCATGGGGCTTGAAAAACTGTTTTTT. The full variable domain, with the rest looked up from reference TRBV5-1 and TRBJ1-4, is KAGVTQTPRYLIKTRGQQVTLSCSPISGHRSVSWYQQTPGQGLQFLFEYFSETQRNKGNFPGRFSGRQFSNSRSEMNVSTLELGDSALYLCASSFTGMGLEKLFFGSGTQLSVL.

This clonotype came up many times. The CDR3 spells CASSLDKYGYTF. The CDR3 DNA sequence: TGCGCCAGCAGCTTGGATAAGTATGGCTACACCTTC. The rearrangement joins TRBV5-1 to TRBJ1-2; D gene uncertain. Germline CDR1 SGHRS, CDR2 YFSETQ. The CDR3 spans 12 residues. Trimming cost V 0 bases and J 5 bases, with 5 bases left between them.

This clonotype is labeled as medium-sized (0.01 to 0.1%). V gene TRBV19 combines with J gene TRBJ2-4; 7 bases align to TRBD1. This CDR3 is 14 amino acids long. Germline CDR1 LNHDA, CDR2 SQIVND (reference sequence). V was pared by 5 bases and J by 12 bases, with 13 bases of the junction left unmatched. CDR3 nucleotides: TGTGCCAGTAGTTCTGGGACAGCCCGATTCAATCAGTACTTC. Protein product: CASSSGTARFNQYF.

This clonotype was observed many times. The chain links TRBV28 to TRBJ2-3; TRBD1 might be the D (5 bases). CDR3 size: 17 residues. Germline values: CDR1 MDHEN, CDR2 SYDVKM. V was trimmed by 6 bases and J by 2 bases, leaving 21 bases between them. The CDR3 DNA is TGTGCCAGCAGCCTGGGCCCAGGGCAGGGAAACACAGATACGCAGTATTTT. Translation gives CASSLGPGQGNTDTQYF.

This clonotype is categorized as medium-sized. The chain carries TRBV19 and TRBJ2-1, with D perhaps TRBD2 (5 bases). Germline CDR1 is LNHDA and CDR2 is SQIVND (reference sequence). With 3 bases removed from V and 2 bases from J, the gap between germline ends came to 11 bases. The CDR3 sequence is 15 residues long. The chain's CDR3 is CASSIGDQAYNEQFF. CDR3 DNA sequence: TGTGCCAGTAGTATCGGGGATCAGGCCTACAATGAGCAGTTCTTC.

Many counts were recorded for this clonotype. CDR3 in amino acids: CASSPTLGRTGELFF. In nucleotides, the CDR3 is TGTGCCAGCTCACCAACCCTGGGGAGGACCGGGGAGCTGTTTTTT. V and J are TRBV18 and TRBJ2-2; D possibly corresponds to TRBD2 (6 bases). CDR3 length: 15 amino acids. V lost 2 bases to trimming and J lost 5 bases, with 12 bases between them. Germline values: CDR1 KGHSH, CDR2 LQKENI.

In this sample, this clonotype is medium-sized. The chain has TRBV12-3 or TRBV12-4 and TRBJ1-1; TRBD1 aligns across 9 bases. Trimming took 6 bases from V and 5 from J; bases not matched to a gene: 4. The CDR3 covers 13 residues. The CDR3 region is CASSTGGYTEAFF. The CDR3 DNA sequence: TGTGCCAGCAGCACAGGGGGCTATACTGAAGCTTTCTTT.

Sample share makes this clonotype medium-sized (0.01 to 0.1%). Here the CDR3 reads CSASGARANNEQFF. In DNA form, the CDR3 reads TGCAGTGCCAGTGGGGCTAGGGCGAACAATGAGCAGTTCTTC. The chain couples TRBV20-1 to TRBJ2-1, with D possibly TRBD1 on 5 matching bases. V was pared by 6 bases and J by 5 bases, with 17 bases between. Germline V gene sequence: CDR1 DFQATT, CDR2 SNEGSKA (reference sequence). This CDR3 contains 14 residues.